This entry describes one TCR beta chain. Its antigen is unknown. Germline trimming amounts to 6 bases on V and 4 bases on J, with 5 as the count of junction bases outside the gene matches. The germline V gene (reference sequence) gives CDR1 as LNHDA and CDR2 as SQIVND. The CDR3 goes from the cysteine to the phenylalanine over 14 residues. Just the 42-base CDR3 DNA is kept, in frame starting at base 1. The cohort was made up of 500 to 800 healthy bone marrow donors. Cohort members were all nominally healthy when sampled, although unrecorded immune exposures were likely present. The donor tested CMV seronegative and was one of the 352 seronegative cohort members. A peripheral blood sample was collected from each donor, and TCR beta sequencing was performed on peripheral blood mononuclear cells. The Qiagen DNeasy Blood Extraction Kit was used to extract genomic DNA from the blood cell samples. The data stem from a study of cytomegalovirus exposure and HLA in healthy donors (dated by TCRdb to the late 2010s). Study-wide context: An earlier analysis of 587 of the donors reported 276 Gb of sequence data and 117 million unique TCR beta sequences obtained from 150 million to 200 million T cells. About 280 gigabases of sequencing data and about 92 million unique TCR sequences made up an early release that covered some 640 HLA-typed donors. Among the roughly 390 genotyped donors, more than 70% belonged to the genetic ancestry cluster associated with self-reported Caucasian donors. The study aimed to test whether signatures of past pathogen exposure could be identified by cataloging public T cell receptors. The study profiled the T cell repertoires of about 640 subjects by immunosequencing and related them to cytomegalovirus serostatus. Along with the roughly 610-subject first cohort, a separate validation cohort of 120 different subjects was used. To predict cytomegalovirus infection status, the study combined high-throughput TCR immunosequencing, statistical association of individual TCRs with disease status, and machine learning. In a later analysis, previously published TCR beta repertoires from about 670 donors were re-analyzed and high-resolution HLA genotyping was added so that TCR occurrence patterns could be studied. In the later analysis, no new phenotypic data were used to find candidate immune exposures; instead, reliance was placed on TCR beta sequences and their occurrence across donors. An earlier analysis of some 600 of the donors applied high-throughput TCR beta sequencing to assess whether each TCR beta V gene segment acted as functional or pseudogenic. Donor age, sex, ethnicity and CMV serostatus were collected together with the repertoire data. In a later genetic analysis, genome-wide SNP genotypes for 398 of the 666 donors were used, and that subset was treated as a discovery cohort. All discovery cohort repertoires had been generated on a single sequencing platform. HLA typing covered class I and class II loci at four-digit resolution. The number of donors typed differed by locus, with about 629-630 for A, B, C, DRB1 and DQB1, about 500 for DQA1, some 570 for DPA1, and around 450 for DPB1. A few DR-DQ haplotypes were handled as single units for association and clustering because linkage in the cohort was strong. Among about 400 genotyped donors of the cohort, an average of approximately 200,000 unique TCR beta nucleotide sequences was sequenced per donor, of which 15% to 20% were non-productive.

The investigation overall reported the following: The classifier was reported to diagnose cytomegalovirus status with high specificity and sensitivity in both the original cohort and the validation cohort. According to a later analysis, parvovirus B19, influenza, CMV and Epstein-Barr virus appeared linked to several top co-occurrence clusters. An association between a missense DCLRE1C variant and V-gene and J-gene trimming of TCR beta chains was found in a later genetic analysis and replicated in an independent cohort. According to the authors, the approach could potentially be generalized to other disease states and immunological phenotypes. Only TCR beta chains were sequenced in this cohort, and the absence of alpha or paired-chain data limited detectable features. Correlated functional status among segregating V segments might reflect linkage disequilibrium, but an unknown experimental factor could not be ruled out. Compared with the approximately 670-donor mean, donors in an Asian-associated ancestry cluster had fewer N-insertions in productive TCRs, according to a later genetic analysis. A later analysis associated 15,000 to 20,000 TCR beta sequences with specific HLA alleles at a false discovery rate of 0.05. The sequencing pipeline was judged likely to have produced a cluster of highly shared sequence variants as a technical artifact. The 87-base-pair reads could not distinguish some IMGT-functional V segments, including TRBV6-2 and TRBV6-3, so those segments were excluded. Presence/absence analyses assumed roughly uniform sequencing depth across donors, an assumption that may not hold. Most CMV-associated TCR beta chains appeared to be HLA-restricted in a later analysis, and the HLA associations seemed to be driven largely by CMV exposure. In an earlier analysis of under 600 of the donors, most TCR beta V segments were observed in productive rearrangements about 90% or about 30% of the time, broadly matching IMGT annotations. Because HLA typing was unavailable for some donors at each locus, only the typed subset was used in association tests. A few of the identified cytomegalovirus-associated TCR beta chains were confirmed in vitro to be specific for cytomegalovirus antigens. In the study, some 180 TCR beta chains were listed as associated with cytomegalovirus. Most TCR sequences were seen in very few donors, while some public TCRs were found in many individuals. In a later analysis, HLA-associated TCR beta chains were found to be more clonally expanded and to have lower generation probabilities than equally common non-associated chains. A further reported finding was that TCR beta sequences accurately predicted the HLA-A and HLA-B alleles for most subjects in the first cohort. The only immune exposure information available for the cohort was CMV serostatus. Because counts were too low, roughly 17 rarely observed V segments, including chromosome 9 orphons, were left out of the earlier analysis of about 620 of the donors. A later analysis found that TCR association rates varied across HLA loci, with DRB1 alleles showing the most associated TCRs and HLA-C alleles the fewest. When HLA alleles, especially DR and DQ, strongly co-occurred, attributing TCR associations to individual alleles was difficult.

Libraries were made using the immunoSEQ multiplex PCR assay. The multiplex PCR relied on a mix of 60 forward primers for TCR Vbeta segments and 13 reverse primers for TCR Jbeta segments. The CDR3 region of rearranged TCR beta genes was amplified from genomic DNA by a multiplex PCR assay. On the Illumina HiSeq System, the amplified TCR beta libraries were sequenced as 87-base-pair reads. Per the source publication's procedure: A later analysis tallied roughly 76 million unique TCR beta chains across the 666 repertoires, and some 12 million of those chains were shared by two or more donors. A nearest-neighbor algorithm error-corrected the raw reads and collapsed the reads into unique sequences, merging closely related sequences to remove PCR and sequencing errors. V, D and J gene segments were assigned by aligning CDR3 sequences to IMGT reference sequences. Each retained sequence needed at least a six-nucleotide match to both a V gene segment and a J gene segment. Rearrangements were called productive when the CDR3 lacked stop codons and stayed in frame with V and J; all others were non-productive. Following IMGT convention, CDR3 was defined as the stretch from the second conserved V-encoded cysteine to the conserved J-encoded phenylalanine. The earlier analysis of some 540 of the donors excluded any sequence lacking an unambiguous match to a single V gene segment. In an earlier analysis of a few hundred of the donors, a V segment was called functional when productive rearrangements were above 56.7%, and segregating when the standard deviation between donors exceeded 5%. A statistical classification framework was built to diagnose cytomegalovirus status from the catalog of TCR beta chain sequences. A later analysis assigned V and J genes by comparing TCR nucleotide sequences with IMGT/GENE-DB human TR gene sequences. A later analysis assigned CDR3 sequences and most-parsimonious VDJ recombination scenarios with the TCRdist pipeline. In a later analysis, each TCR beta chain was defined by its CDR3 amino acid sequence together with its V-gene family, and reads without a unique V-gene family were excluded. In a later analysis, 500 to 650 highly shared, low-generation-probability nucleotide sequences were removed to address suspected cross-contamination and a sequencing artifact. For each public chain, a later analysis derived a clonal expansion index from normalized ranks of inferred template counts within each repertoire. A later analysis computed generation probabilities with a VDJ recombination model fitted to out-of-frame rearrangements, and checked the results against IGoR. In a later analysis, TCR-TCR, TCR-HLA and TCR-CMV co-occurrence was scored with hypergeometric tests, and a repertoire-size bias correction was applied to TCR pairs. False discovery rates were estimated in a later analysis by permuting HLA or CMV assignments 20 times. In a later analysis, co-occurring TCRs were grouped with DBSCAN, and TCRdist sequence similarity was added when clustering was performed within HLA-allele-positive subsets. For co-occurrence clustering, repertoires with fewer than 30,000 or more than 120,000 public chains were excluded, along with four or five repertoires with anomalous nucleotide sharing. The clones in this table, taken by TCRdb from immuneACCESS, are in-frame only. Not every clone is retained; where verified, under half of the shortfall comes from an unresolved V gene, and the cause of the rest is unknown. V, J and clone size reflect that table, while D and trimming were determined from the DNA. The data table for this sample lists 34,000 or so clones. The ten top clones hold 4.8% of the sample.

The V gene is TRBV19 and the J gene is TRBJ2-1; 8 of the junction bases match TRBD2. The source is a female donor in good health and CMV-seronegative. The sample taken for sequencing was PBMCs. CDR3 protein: CASRTSGNYNEQFF. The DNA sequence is TGTGCCAGTAGAACTAGCGGAAATTACAATGAGCAGTTCTTC.